The clone carrying this T cell receptor beta chain showed up just a few times. These data come from a study of OX40 agonist ivuxolimab in advanced cancers. Data came from immunoSEQ multiplex PCR; TCRdb stores just in-frame clones and leaves some out. The table includes roughly 61,000 clones, 80% to 90% detected once. Trimming removed 3 bases at V and 1 base at J, with 10 bases between. In germline, CDR1 is SGDLS, CDR2 YYNGEE. The CDR3 length is 14 residues. The chain has TRBV9 and TRBJ1-1; TRBD1 is a possible D gene (6 bases). Here the sequenced sample was CD4+ or CD8+ T cells sorted from blood, taken in a trial of the OX40 agonist ivuxolimab. The sequence was collected from an adult with an advanced solid tumor such as melanoma, head and neck, liver or kidney cancer. CDR3 region: CASSGNRANTEAFF. For the CDR3, the DNA is TGTGCCAGCAGCGGCAACAGGGCGAACACTGAAGCTTTCTTT.